This record covers a single T cell receptor (beta chain). Its antigen is unknown. The sample is drawn from a study of vaccination and CD4 T cells after COVID-19. Across the study: Nasal swab PCR had shown SARS-CoV-2 positivity in the convalescent patients (roughly 10 mild cases, one severe case).

Trimming took 6 bases from V and 6 from J, leaving 14 bases between them. The CDR3 spans 14 residues. The V gene's germline CDR1 is MNHNS and CDR2 SASEGT. Cultured CD4+ T cell DNA underwent sequencing with the Oncomine TCR Beta short-read assay. Someone extracted genomic DNA from cultured CD4+ T cells. MiXCR was run by TCRdb on the PCR reads, yielding one entry per CDR3 protein. The table lists about 14,000 distinct CDR3 sequences, about 51% of them singletons. Treatment meaning: approximately 11-day PBMC culture with coronavirus spike peptide pools or control peptides (ViraFEST assay). The culture of more than 1.5 million PBMCs per well included about 11 IU/ml IL-2 and about 9.9 ug/ml peptide pools. Investigators isolated CD4+ T cells by negative selection after around ten days of culture.

Sequencing was carried out using CD4+ T cells from blood, cultured in vitro. V and J are TRBV6-1 and TRBJ2-2; the D gene is possibly TRBD1 (6 bases). The sequence derives from a human donor who had recovered from COVID-19. CDR3 loop: CASSRRTDPGELFF. CDR3 nucleotides: TGTGCCAGCAGCAGAAGGACAGATCCCGGGGAGCTGTTTTTT.